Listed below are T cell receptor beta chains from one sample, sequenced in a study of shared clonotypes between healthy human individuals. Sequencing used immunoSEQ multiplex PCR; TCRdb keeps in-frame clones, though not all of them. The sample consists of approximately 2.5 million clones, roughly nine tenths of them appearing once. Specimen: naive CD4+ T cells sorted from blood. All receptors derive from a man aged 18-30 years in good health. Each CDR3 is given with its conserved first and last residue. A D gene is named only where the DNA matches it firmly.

DNA: TGTGCCAGCAGTGATCTATCCGGAGCCAGCTACACCTTC; CDR3: CASSDLSGASYTF; D: .; V: TRBV2; J: TRBJ1-2
DNA: TGTGCCAGCAGTGACTCGTATGAGGCCTTCTATGGCTACACCTTC; CDR3: CASSDSYEAFYGYTF; D: .; V: TRBV6-4; J: TRBJ1-2
DNA: TGTGCCATCAGTACCGGGACAAAGAACGAGCAGTACTTC; CDR3: CAISTGTKNEQYF; D: .; V: TRBV10-3; J: TRBJ2-7
DNA: TGTGCCTGGAGTGGACAGGGGGGGACTAGGACGAATTTT; CDR3: CAWSGQGGTRTNF; D: .; V: TRBV30; J: TRBJ2-3
DNA: TGCGCCAGCAGCCCCTGGGGAGGGAGCTATGGCTACACCTTC; CDR3: CASSPWGGSYGYTF; D: .; V: TRBV5-1; J: TRBJ1-2
DNA: TGTGCCAGCAGTTTAAGCAGGGTAAAGAGCTCCTACGAGCAGTACTTC; CDR3: CASSLSRVKSSYEQYF; D: .; V: TRBV28; J: TRBJ2-7
DNA: TGCGCCAGCAGCTTGTACTACCCCAGCACAGATACGCAGTATTTT; CDR3: CASSLYYPSTDTQYF; D: .; V: TRBV5-1; J: TRBJ2-3
DNA: TGTGCCAGCAGCTTCCTAGCGGGAGGGCCGGGGGCAGATACGCAGTATTTT; CDR3: CASSFLAGGPGADTQYF; D: TRBD2; V: TRBV7-2; J: TRBJ2-3
DNA: TGTGCCAGCCTTCGACAGGGCAACTATGGCTACACCTTC; CDR3: CASLRQGNYGYTF; D: TRBD1; V: TRBV10-3; J: TRBJ1-2
DNA: TGTGCCAGCAGCAAACCGGGAGGCTCTGGAAACACCATATATTTT; CDR3: CASSKPGGSGNTIYF; D: .; V: TRBV21-1; J: TRBJ1-3
DNA: TGTGCCAGTACGCAGGGACAGCTGAACACTGAAGCTTTCTTT; CDR3: CASTQGQLNTEAFF; D: TRBD1; V: TRBV19; J: TRBJ1-1
DNA: TGTGCCAGCAGTCTACGCCGACAGGGCAACACTGAAGCTTTCTTT; CDR3: CASSLRRQGNTEAFF; D: TRBD1; V: TRBV27; J: TRBJ1-1
DNA: TGCGCCAGCAGCGAGGGGACAGGGTTACCTGAAGCTTTCTTT; CDR3: CASSEGTGLPEAFF; D: TRBD1; V: TRBV5-1; J: TRBJ1-1
DNA: TGCGCCAGCAGCTTGGTAGCGCAGGGGGCCCCAGGGGCTTTCTTT; CDR3: CASSLVAQGAPGAFF; D: TRBD1; V: TRBV5-1; J: TRBJ1-1
DNA: TGCAGCGTTGATGCGAATAACTATGGCTACACCTTC; CDR3: CSVDANNYGYTF; D: .; V: TRBV29-1; J: TRBJ1-2